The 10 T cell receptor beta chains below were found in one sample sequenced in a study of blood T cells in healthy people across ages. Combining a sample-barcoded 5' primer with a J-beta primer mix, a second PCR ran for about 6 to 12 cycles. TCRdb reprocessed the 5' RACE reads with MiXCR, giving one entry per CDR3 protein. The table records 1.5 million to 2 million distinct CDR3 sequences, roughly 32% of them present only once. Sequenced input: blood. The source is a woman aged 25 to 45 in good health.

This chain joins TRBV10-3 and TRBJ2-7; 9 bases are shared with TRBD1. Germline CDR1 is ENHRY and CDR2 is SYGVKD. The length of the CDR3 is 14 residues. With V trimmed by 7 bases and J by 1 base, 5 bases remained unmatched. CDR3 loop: CAIKTGQGSYEQYF. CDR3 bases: TGTGCCATCAAGACGGGACAGGGTTCCTACGAGCAGTACTTC.

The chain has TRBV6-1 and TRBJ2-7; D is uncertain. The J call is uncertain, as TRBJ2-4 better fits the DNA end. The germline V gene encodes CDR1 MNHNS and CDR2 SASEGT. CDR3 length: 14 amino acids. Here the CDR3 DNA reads TGTGCCAGCAGTGAGACCCTAGGTGGAAACATTCAGTACTTC. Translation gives CASSETLGGNIQYF.

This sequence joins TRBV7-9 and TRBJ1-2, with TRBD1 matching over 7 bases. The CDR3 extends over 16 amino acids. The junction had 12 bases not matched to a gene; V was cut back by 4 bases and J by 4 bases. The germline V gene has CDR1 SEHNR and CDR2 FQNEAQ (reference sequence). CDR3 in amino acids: CASSSRQGEYLYGYTF. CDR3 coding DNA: TGTGCCAGCAGCTCGAGACAGGGCGAATACCTCTATGGCTACACCTTC.

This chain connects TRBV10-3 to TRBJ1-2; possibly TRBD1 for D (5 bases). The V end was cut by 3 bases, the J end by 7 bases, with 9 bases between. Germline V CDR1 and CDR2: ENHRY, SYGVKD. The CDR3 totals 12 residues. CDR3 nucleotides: TGTGCCATCAGTGATGGGGACGTTGGCTACACCTTC. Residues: CAISDGDVGYTF.

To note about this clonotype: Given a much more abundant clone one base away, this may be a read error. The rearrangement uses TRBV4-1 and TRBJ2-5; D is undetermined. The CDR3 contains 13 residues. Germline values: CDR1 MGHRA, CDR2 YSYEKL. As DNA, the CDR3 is TGCGCCAACAGCACGACGGTGGTGGAGACCCAGTACTTC. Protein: CANSTTVVETQYF.

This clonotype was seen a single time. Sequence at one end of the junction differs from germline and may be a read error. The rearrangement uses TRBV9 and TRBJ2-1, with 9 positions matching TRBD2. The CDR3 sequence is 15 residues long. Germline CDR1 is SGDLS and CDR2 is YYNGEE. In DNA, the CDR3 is TGTACCAGCAGCCCCACTAGCGGGCTCTACAATGAGCAGTTCTTC. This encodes CTSSPTSGLYNEQFF. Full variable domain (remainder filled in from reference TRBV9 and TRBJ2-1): DSGVTQTPKHLITATGQRVTLRCSPRSGDLSVYWYQQSLDQGLQFLIQYYNGEERAKGNILERFSAQQFPDLHSELNLSSLELGDSALYFCTSSPTSGLYNEQFFGPGTRLTVL.

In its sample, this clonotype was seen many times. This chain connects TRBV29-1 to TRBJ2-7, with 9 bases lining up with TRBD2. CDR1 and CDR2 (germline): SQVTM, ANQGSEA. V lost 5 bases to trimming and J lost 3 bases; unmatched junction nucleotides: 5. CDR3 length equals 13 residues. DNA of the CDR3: TGCAGCGTTCAATCTAGCGGGATCTACGAGCAGTACTTC. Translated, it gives CSVQSSGIYEQYF.

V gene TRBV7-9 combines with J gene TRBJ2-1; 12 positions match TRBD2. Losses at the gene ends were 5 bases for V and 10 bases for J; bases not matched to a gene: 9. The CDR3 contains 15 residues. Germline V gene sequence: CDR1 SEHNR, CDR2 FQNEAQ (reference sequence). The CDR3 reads CASSKPGLAGEEQFF. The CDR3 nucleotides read TGTGCCAGCAGCAAACCGGGACTAGCGGGCGAAGAGCAGTTCTTC.

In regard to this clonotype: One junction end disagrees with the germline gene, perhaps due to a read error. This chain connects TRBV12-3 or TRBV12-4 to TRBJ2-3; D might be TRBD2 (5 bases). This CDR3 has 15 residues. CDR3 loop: CASSSSGVRTDAQYF. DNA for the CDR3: TGTGCCAGCAGTTCAAGCGGAGTGCGCACAGATGCGCAGTATTTT.

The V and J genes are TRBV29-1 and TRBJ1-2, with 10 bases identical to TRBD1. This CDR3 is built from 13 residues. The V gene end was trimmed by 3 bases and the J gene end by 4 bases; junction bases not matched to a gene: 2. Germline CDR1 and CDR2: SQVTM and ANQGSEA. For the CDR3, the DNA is TGCAGCGTTGAGCGGGACAGGGGCTATGGCTACACCTTC. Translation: CSVERDRGYGYTF.